This T cell receptor beta chain was recorded in a study of cytomegalovirus exposure and HLA in healthy donors. With respect to this clone: Its antigen is undetermined.

Both 60 Vbeta primers and 13 Jbeta primers went into the PCR. Clones were sequenced by immunoSEQ multiplex PCR, and TCRdb holds only the in-frame ones, with some missing. The repertoire includes about 160,000 clones, approximately 80% of them detected once, and 1.2% sits in the top ten. The study's findings and limits: Prediction of most subjects' HLA-A and HLA-B alleles by TCR beta sequences was reportedly accurate. Within an earlier analysis, most TCR beta V segments proved productive either about 87% or about 30% of the time. A later examination showed that TCR association rates differed by HLA locus, with DRB1 most and HLA-C fewest.

The source is a boy younger than 10 in good health and CMV-seronegative. Material: PBMCs.

Here the CDR3 reads CASSLTGAKNIQYF. CDR3 nucleotide sequence: TGTGCCAGCAGCTTGACAGGGGCCAAAAACATTCAGTACTTC. The chain uses TRBV7-2 and TRBJ2-4; TRBD1 aligns across 7 bases. The V gene's germline CDR1 is SGHTA and CDR2 FQGNSA. The CDR3 contains 14 residues. V gave up 3 bases and J gave up 1 base; unmatched junction bases: 0.